This T cell receptor beta chain was obtained from a study of blood T cell repertoires in COVID-19. Background on the study: PBMCs, B-cell-depleted T cells, or T cells were the source of the cDNA or gDNA that made up the material.

Sequenced by immunoSEQ multiplex PCR; TCRdb stores in-frame clones only, minus some. Here the sample spans about 260,000 clones, more than 85% being singletons. Seattle patients were enrolled during active infection and followed longitudinally. V shed 3 bases and J 4 bases; nucleotides not matched to a gene: 5. The CDR3 loop spans 14 amino acids. Germline CDR1 and CDR2: MGHDK and SYGVNS. This chain uses TRBV25-1 with TRBJ2-5; TRBD2 matches at 7 bases. Specimen: peripheral blood. This TCR was sampled from a person under 35 with COVID-19, enrolled during active disease. The chain's CDR3 is CASSDKAGVETQYF. The CDR3 DNA reads TGTGCCAGCAGTGATAAGGCGGGAGTAGAGACCCAGTACTTC.